The entry below describes one T cell receptor (beta chain). Its target is unknown. The source of the sample is a study of CD8 T cells in ankylosing spondylitis. Quantitative 5'-RACE with molecular barcodes generated TCR beta libraries. MiXCR was run by TCRdb on the 5' RACE reads, yielding one entry per CDR3 protein. The profile covers under 300,000 distinct CDR3 sequences, with over 15% appearing a single time and around a third taken by the ten largest. General study findings and limits: Seven to nine highly homologous variants made up a TCR beta motif, and this motif appeared characteristic of ankylosing spondylitis blood.

Trimming took off 2 bases at V and 3 bases at J, with 7 bases between the two ends. Germline CDR1 MNHEY, CDR2 SVGEGT. This CDR3 region has 14 residues. The sequence was obtained from a male donor with ankylosing spondylitis or in good health (not recorded which). This rearrangement joins TRBV6-2 or TRBV6-3 to TRBJ2-2; D not resolved. Sequenced sample: blood, either unsorted or a sorted T cell fraction (not recorded which). The CDR3 loop is CASSYPKYTGELFF. CDR3 nucleotide sequence: TGTGCCAGCAGTTACCCTAAATACACCGGGGAGCTGTTTTTT.